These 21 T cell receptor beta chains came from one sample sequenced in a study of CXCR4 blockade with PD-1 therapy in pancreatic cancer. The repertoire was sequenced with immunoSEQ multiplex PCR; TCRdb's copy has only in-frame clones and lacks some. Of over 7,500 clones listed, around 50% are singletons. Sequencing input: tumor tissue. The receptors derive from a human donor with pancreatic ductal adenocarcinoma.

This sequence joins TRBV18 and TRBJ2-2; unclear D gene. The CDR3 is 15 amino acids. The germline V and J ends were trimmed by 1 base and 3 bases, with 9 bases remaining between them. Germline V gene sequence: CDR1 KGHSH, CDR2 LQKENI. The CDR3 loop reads CASSPQTSDTGELFF. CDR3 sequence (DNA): TGTGCCAGCTCACCACAGACAAGTGACACCGGGGAGCTGTTTTTT. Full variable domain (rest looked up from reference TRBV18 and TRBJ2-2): NAGVMQNPRHLVRRRGQEARLRCSPMKGHSHVYWYRQLPEEGLKFMVYLQKENIIDESGMPKERFSAEFPKEGPSILRIQQVVRGDSAAYFCASSPQTSDTGELFFGEGSRLTVL.

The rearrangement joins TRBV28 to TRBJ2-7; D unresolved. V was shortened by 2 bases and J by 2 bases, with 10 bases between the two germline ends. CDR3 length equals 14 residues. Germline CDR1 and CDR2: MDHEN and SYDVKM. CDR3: CASSLPLTTYEQYF. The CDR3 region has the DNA TGTGCCAGCAGTTTACCGCTGACAACCTACGAGCAGTACTTC. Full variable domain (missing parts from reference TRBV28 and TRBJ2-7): DVKVTQSSRYLVKRTGEKVFLECVQDMDHENMFWYRQDPGLGLRLIYFSYDVKMKEKGDIPEGYSVSREKKERFSLILESASTNQTSMYLCASSLPLTTYEQYFGPGTRLTVT.

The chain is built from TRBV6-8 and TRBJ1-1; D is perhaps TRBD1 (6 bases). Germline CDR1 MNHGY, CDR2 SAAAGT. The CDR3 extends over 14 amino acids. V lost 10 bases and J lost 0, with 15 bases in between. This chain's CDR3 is CAITTGGLNTEAFF. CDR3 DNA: TGTGCCATCACTACCGGGGGCCTGAACACTGAAGCTTTCTTT.

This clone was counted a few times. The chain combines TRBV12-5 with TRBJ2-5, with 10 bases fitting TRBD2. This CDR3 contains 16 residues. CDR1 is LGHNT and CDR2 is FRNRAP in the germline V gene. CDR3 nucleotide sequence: TGTGCCAGCACCCAAAGGTCACTAGCGGGGTTAGAGACCCAGTACTTC. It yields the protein CASTQRSLAGLETQYF.

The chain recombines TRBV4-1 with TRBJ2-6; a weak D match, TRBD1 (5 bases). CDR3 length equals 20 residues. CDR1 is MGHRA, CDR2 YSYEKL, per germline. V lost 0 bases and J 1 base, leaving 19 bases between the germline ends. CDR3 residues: CASSQEGVRSAESGANVLTF. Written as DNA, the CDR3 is TGCGCCAGCAGCCAAGAAGGGGTTCGGTCAGCAGAATCTGGGGCCAACGTCCTGACTTTC.

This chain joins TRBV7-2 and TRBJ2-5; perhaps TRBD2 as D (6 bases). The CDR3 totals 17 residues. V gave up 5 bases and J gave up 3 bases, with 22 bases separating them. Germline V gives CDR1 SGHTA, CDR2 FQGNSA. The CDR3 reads CASSQGVGSGTEETQYF. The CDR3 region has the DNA TGTGCCAGCAGCCAAGGGGTGGGTAGCGGAACCGAAGAGACCCAGTACTTC.

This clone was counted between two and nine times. CDR3 in DNA: TGTGCCAGCAAGGGACAGGGCCGTTATACCGGGGAGCTGTTTTTT. Translating it yields CASKGQGRYTGELFF. The chain has TRBV28 and TRBJ2-2; 9 nucleotides align to TRBD1. Germline V CDR1 and CDR2: MDHEN, SYDVKM. V gave up 7 bases and J gave up 5 bases; unmatched junction bases: 8. This CDR3 has 15 amino acids.

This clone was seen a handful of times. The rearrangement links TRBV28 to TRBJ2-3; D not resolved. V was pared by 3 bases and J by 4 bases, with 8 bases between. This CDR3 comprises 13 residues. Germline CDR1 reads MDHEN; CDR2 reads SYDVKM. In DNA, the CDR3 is TGTGCCAGCAGTTTTGCCGCTCCAGATACGCAGTATTTT. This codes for CASSFAAPDTQYF. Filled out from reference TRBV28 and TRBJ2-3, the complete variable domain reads DVKVTQSSRYLVKRTGEKVFLECVQDMDHENMFWYRQDPGLGLRLIYFSYDVKMKEKGDIPEGYSVSREKKERFSLILESASTNQTSMYLCASSFAAPDTQYFGPGTRLTVL.

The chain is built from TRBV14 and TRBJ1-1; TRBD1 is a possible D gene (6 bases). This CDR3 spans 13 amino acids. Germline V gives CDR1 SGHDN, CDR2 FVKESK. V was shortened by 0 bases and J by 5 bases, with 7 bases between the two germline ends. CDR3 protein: CASSQDRGTEAFF. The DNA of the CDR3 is TGTGCCAGCAGCCAAGATAGGGGGACTGAAGCTTTCTTT.

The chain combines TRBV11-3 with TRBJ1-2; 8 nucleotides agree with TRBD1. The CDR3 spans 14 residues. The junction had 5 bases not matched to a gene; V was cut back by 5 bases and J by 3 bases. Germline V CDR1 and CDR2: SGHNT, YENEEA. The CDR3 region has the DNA TGTGCCAGCAGCCCGACAGGGGTCGACTATGGCTACACCTTC. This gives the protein CASSPTGVDYGYTF.

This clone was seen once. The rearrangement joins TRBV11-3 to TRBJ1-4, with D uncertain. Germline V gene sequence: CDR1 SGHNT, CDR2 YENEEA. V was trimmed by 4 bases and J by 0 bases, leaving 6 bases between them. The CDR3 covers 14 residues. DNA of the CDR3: TGTGCCAGCAGCTCACACTCAACTAATGAAAAACTGTTTTTT. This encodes CASSSHSTNEKLFF.

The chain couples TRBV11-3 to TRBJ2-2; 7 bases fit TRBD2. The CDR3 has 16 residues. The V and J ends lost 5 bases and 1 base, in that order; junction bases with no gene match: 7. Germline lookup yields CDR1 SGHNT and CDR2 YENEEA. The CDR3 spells CASSAGLAENTGELFF. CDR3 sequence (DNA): TGTGCCAGCAGCGCAGGCCTAGCGGAGAACACCGGGGAGCTGTTTTTT. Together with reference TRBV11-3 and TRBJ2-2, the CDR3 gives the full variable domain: EAGVVQSPRYKIIEKKQPVAFWCNPISGHNTLYWYLQNLGQGPELLIRYENEEAVDDSQLPKDRFSAERLKGVDSTLKIQPAELGDSAVYLCASSAGLAENTGELFFGEGSRLTVL.

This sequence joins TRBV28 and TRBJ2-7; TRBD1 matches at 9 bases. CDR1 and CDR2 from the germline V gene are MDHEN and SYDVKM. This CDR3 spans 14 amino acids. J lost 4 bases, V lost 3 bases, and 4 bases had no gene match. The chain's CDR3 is CASSFWDRVYEQYF. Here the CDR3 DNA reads TGTGCCAGCAGTTTTTGGGACAGGGTGTACGAGCAGTACTTC.

DNA for the CDR3: TGTGCCAGTAATTTTGCGGGTTCTGCCACCGGGGAGCTGTTTTTT. It encodes CASNFAGSATGELFF. The chain combines TRBV19 with TRBJ2-2; D is perhaps TRBD2 (5 bases). Germline CDR1 reads LNHDA; CDR2 reads SQIVND (reference sequence). V lost 7 bases, J lost 4 bases, and 16 bases lay in between. The CDR3 spans 15 residues.

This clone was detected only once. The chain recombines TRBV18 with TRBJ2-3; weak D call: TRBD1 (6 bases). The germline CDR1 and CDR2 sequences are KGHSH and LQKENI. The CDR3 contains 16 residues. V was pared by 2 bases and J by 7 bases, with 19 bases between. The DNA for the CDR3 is TGTGCCAGCTCACCAGGGTCGGGCAGGGGAACAAATACGCAGTATTTT. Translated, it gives CASSPGSGRGTNTQYF.

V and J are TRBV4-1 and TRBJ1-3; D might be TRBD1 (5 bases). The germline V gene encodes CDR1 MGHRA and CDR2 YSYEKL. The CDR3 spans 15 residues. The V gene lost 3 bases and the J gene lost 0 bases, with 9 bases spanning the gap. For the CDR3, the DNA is TGCGCCAGCAGCCAGACAGTACCCTCTGGAAACACCATATATTTT. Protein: CASSQTVPSGNTIYF.

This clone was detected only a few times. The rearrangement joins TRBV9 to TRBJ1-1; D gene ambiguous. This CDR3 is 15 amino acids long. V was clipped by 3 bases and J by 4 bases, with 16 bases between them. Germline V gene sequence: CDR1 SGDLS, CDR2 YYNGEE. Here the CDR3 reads CASSGSGREGTEAFF. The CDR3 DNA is TGTGCCAGCAGCGGAAGCGGGAGGGAGGGCACTGAAGCTTTCTTT.

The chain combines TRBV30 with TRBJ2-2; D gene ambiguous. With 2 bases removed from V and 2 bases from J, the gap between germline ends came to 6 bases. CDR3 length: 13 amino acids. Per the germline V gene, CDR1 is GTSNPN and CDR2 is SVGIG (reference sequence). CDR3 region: CAWSYRNTGELFF. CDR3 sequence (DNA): TGTGCCTGGAGTTACCGAAACACCGGGGAGCTGTTTTTT.

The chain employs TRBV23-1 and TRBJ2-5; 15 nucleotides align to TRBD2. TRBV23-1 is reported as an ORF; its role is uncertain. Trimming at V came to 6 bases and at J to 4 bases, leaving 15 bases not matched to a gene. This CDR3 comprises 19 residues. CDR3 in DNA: TGCGCCAGCAGCCAGAGGACTAGCGGGGGGGTGAACGTTGGAGAGACCCAGTACTTC. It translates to CASSQRTSGGVNVGETQYF.

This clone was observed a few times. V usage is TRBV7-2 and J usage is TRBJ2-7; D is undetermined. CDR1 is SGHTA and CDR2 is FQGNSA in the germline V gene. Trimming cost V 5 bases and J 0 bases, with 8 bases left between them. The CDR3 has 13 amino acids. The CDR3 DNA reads TGTGCCAGCAGCCCATTAATCTCCTACGAGCAGTACTTC. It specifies CASSPLISYEQYF.

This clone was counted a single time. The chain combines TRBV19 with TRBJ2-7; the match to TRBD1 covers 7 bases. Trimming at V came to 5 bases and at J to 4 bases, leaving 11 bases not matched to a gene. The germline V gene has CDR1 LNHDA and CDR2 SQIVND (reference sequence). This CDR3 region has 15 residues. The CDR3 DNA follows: TGTGCCAGTAGTGAAACAGGGGACCCCCTGTACGAGCAGTACTTC. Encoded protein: CASSETGDPLYEQYF.